Listed below are T cell receptor beta chains from one sample, sequenced in a study of cytomegalovirus exposure and HLA in healthy donors. The protocol was immunoSEQ multiplex PCR, while the TCRdb copy is restricted to in-frame clones and leaves out a portion. Of some 200,000 clones listed, roughly 80% are singletons. The sequencing input was PBMCs. Receptor source: a girl under 18 in good health and CMV-seronegative. Both conserved end residues are part of each CDR3. The D gene is left open where the match is weak. Rows give clone size only sometimes, using once, few, many, or a class for an expanded clone.

d_gene	abundance	v_gene	j_gene	CDR3nt	CDR3aa
TRBD1	NA	TRBV11-3	TRBJ2-5	TGTGCCAGCAGCGACACAGGGGGAGGTATGGAGACCCAGTACTTC	CASSDTGGGMETQYF
NA	NA	TRBV7-2	TRBJ2-2	TGTGCCAGCAGCCACTACACCGGGGAGCTGTTTTTT	CASSHYTGELFF
NA	NA	TRBV7-2	TRBJ2-1	TGTGCCAGCAGCTTATCCCCGGGGGGCTTACAGAGGCAGTTCTTC	CASSLSPGGLQRQFF
NA	few	TRBV28	TRBJ1-1	TGTGCCAGCAGTTTGGTGACAGCCTTCCCTTTCTTT	CASSLVTAFPFF
TRBD1	NA	TRBV7-9	TRBJ2-3	TGTGCCAGCAGCCAAGACAGGGGGAGCACAGATACGCAGTATTTT	CASSQDRGSTDTQYF
NA	once	TRBV7-2	TRBJ1-5	TGTGCCAGCAGCTCACCCTCGGGGGCCCAGCATTTT	CASSSPSGAQHF
NA	NA	TRBV7-9	TRBJ1-3	TGTGCCAGCAGCCATCCCAGGGGCACTGGAAACACCATATATTTT	CASSHPRGTGNTIYF
NA	few	TRBV28	TRBJ1-1	TGTGCCAGCAGCCGCGCGATAAGGGGGAACACTGAAGCTTTCTTT	CASSRAIRGNTEAFF
NA	once	TRBV4-1	TRBJ2-2	TGCGCCAGCAGCCAGCTACCCTTTACCGGGGAGCTGTTTTTT	CASSQLPFTGELFF
NA	NA	TRBV4-3	TRBJ1-1	TGCGCCAGCAGCCAAGATAAGAGGTACACTGAAGCTTTCTTT	CASSQDKRYTEAFF
NA	NA	TRBV30	TRBJ1-4	TGTGCCTGGAGTGTAGGCGCCAGGGAGGTAGAAAAACTGTTTTTT	CAWSVGAREVEKLFF
NA	NA	TRBV29-1	TRBJ2-3	TGCAGCGTTGAAAGTGAGACTAGCACAGATACGCAGTATTTT	CSVESETSTDTQYF
NA	NA	TRBV15	TRBJ2-7	TGTGCCACCAGCACCCTACAGGGCTCCTACGAGCAGTACTTC	CATSTLQGSYEQYF
NA	NA	TRBV18	TRBJ2-7	TGTGCCAGCTCACCACCTCAGGGTTTCTCCTACGAGCAGTACTTC	CASSPPQGFSYEQYF
TRBD1	NA	TRBV13	TRBJ1-2	TGTGCCAGCAGCGGGCGACAGGGAAACTATGGCTACACCTTC	CASSGRQGNYGYTF
NA	NA	TRBV6-4	TRBJ1-4	TGTGCCAGCAGTGACGGCCCAAGAGAAAAACTGTTTTTT	CASSDGPREKLFF
NA	NA	TRBV7-9	TRBJ2-7	TGTGCCAGCAGCCCTGTCGGAGGGGTCCAGTCCTACGAGCAGTACTTC	CASSPVGGVQSYEQYF
NA	NA	TRBV30	TRBJ1-2	TGTGCCTGGAGTGTATTCCGGGGGAACTATGGCTACACCTTC	CAWSVFRGNYGYTF
NA	NA	TRBV29-1	TRBJ1-2	TGCAGCGCTGGGTGGCAGGGGTATGGCTACACCTTC	CSAGWQGYGYTF
NA	NA	TRBV9	TRBJ2-5	TGTGCCAGCAGCGATGGTCGGGAGACCCAGTACTTC	CASSDGRETQYF
TRBD2	once	TRBV7-2	TRBJ2-1	TGTGCCAGCGCGGGAGTCAGGCACAATGAGCAGTTCTTC	CASAGVRHNEQFF
NA	NA	TRBV13	TRBJ2-3	TGTGCCAGCAGCTTGGGGCGTGAGGATACGCAGTATTTT	CASSLGREDTQYF
TRBD2	once	TRBV7-9	TRBJ2-1	TGTGCCAGCAGCTTACGCCCCCCGGGACTAGCAGGTCATGAGCAGTTCTTC	CASSLRPPGLAGHEQFF
NA	NA	TRBV7-9	TRBJ1-2	TGTGCAGTTACTCTTCGAGGACTAACTAACTATGGCTACACCTTC	CAVTLRGLTNYGYTF
NA	NA	TRBV28	TRBJ1-2	TGTGCCAGCAGTTTATTGTCGGGGATGGGCGGCTACACCTTC	CASSLLSGMGGYTF
NA	few	TRBV6-1	TRBJ1-2	TGTGCCAGCAGTATTGGGGAGGGGAACTATGGCTACACCTTC	CASSIGEGNYGYTF
TRBD2	NA	TRBV5-4	TRBJ2-5	TGTGCCAGCAGCTTTAGCGGGCTCCAAGAGACCCAGTACTTC	CASSFSGLQETQYF
NA	NA	TRBV7-9	TRBJ1-1	TGTGCCAGCAGCGGGGAGACAGATAGCAACAGTAGGGGGTTCTTT	CASSGETDSNSRGFF
NA	few	TRBV19	TRBJ2-7	TGTGCCAGTAGTATAGGTCTACAGGGAAGGCGCGAGCAGTACTTC	CASSIGLQGRREQYF
TRBD1	NA	TRBV5-1	TRBJ1-4	TGCGCCAGCAGCCCCCGACAGGGGGCGGGTGAAAAACTGTTTTTT	CASSPRQGAGEKLFF
NA	NA	TRBV14	TRBJ1-1	TGTGCCAGCAGCCAAGAGAGCTGGACTGAAGCTTTCTTT	CASSQESWTEAFF
TRBD2	NA	TRBV15	TRBJ2-2	TGTGCCACTGACCATAGCGGGAGCGCCGGGGAGCTGTTTTTT	CATDHSGSAGELFF
TRBD1	NA	TRBV9	TRBJ1-5	TGTGCCAGCAATGACAGGGAAGGTCAGCCCCAGCATTTT	CASNDREGQPQHF
TRBD2	NA	TRBV5-8	TRBJ2-5	TGTGCCAGCAGCTTCCGGGGGGGGCAAGAGACCCAGTACTTC	CASSFRGGQETQYF
TRBD1	NA	TRBV11-2	TRBJ2-7	TGTGCCAGCAGCCCTCGCCCGGGACAGGGTCGGGAGCAGTACTTC	CASSPRPGQGREQYF
NA	NA	TRBV19	TRBJ2-1	TGTGCCAGTAGTCCTTCAGCGGGTCTCTACAATGAGCAGTTCTTC	CASSPSAGLYNEQFF
TRBD1	few	TRBV30	TRBJ2-2	TGTGCCCGACAGGGTAAGGCCGGGGAGCTGTTTTTT	CARQGKAGELFF
NA	NA	TRBV5-1	TRBJ1-1	TGCGCCAGCAGCATTCGACCGACAGGTATCGACACTGAAGCTTTCTTT	CASSIRPTGIDTEAFF
NA	NA	TRBV5-1	TRBJ2-7	TGCGCCAGCAGCTTACAGGATACCGAGCAGTACTTC	CASSLQDTEQYF
NA	few	TRBV5-1	TRBJ1-1	TGCGCCAGCAGCTTGGGGTACTCGGGGAACACTGAAGCTTTCTTT	CASSLGYSGNTEAFF
NA	NA	TRBV9	TRBJ2-1	TGTGCCAGCAGCGGCCAACGGGAGCAGTTCTTC	CASSGQREQFF
TRBD2	NA	TRBV18	TRBJ2-1	TGTGCCAGCTCACCAGGACTAGCGGGAGCCAATGAGCAGTTCTTC	CASSPGLAGANEQFF
NA	NA	TRBV5-5	TRBJ1-1	TGTGCCAGCAGCTTGGAGGGGGGCGGGGGGAACACTGAAGCTTTCTTT	CASSLEGGGGNTEAFF
NA	NA	TRBV2	TRBJ1-5	TGTGCCAGCAGTACTTATAGCAATCAGCCCCAGCATTTT	CASSTYSNQPQHF
TRBD2	NA	TRBV6-5	TRBJ2-1	TGTGCCAGCAGTTCTATTATAGCGGGAGGTTTAAATGAGCAGTTCTTC	CASSSIIAGGLNEQFF
NA	NA	TRBV2	TRBJ1-4	TGTGCCAGCTATGTTACAGGACACCGGAAGGAAAAACTGTTTTTT	CASYVTGHRKEKLFF
NA	once	TRBV7-3	TRBJ2-1	TGTGCCAGCAGCGGTTCGTCACAGTCTGAGCAGTTCTTC	CASSGSSQSEQFF
TRBD1	few	TRBV7-3	TRBJ1-5	TGTGCCAGCAGCCGGGACAGGGGGCTTTTTCAGCCCCAGCATTTT	CASSRDRGLFQPQHF
NA	NA	TRBV5-1	TRBJ2-7	TGCGCCAGCAGCCGACAGTCCCCGGACGAGCAGTACTTC	CASSRQSPDEQYF
TRBD2	NA	TRBV30	TRBJ2-5	TGTGCCTGGAGTGTTGGCGGGAGTCAGGAGACCCAGTACTTC	CAWSVGGSQETQYF
NA	NA	TRBV15	TRBJ2-5	TGTGCCACCAGCAGAGGGGGGGGAGGGGGAGAGACCCAGTACTTC	CATSRGGGGGETQYF
NA	NA	TRBV27	TRBJ2-7	TGTGCCAGCAGTTTACGTATTGGAGCATACGAGCAGTACTTC	CASSLRIGAYEQYF
TRBD1	NA	TRBV7-3	TRBJ2-2	TGTGCCAGCAGCTTATCGGGACAGGGAGGCACCGGGGAGCTGTTTTTT	CASSLSGQGGTGELFF
NA	NA	TRBV30	TRBJ1-2	TGTGCCTCCTACTCGGGTAATTATGGCTACACCTTC	CASYSGNYGYTF
NA	NA	TRBV9	TRBJ2-7	TGTGCCAGCAGCGTAGGGGTGGGCACTGCCTACGAGCAGTACTTC	CASSVGVGTAYEQYF
NA	NA	TRBV6-1	TRBJ2-3	TGTGCCAGCACTCGAGCAGATACGCAGTATTTT	CASTRADTQYF
TRBD1	NA	TRBV25-1	TRBJ2-1	TGTGCCAGCGCCAGAATTGGGACAGATTACAATGAGCAGTTCTTC	CASARIGTDYNEQFF
NA	NA	TRBV7-2	TRBJ1-5	TGTGCCAGCAGCTTACGCTCGGGATCCGCCCAGCCCCAGCATTTT	CASSLRSGSAQPQHF
NA	NA	TRBV29-1	TRBJ2-1	TGCAGCGTTTTTCCCGAAGCCCTAACTAGTACCCCCAGCTCCTACAATGAGCAGTTCTTC	CSVFPEALTSTPSSYNEQFF
NA	NA	TRBV5-4	TRBJ1-1	TGTGCCAGCAGCTTGCCCCCCAGGGCCGGGGGGACTGAAGCTTTCTTT	CASSLPPRAGGTEAFF